This T cell receptor (beta chain) was obtained from a study of CD8 T cells in ankylosing spondylitis. General study findings and limits: Disease-linked clones had a CD8+ phenotype and relatively low frequency in peripheral blood. Among TCR beta sequences, a motif of under 10 highly homologous variants appeared characteristic of ankylosing spondylitis blood.

CDR3 length equals 16 residues. With 0 bases removed from V and 6 bases from J, the gap between germline ends came to 16 bases. CDR1 and CDR2 (germline): LGHDT, YNNKEL (reference sequence). Libraries of TCR beta came from quantitative 5'-RACE with molecular barcodes. MiXCR was run by TCRdb on the 5' RACE reads, yielding one entry per CDR3 protein. Of some 700,000 distinct CDR3 sequences in the sample, under 20% are singletons; the top ten hold around 19%. For this clonotype: Its cognate antigen is unknown.

The rearrangement uses TRBV3-1 and TRBJ2-3; D is uncertain. The material sequenced was blood, either unsorted or a sorted T cell fraction (not recorded which). This clonotype originated in a male donor with ankylosing spondylitis. The CDR3 is CASSQDLGGGRDTQYF. CDR3 nucleotide sequence: TGTGCCAGCAGCCAAGATTTAGGCGGTGGGCGCGATACGCAGTATTTT.